Below are 21 T cell receptor beta chains sequenced from a single sample in a study of T-cell reconstitution after alpha-beta-depleted transplantation in children. Unique molecular identifiers were incorporated into the prepared TCRbeta library. TCRdb reprocessed the PCR reads via MiXCR and lists one record per CDR3 protein. The sample consists of almost 250,000 distinct CDR3 sequences, over 20% of them appearing once. Material: PBMCs, obtained before TCRalphabeta/CD19-depleted stem cell transplant. The receptors here all came from a girl aged 2 to 9 with Fanconi anemia, due to receive a stem cell transplant.

This clonotype was observed a handful of times. The chain combines TRBV20-1 with TRBJ2-7; the D gene is possibly TRBD1 (6 bases). CDR3 length equals 14 residues. V lost 0 bases and J lost 1, with 10 bases in between. From germline, CDR1 is DFQATT and CDR2 SNEGSKA (reference sequence). The CDR3 reads CSARDRDTSYEQYF. As DNA, the CDR3 is TGCAGTGCTAGAGATAGGGACACGTCCTACGAGCAGTACTTC.

V gene TRBV20-1 combines with J gene TRBJ2-1; 11 bases are a match to TRBD2. The CDR3 is 15 residues long. The V gene end was trimmed by 3 bases and the J gene end by 3 bases; junction bases not matched to a gene: 4. Germline V gene sequence: CDR1 DFQATT, CDR2 SNEGSKA (reference sequence). The CDR3 loop reads CSARVLAGDYNEQFF. CDR3 in DNA: TGCAGTGCTAGGGTACTAGCGGGAGACTACAATGAGCAGTTCTTC.

There are a few counts of this clonotype. This chain joins TRBV29-1 and TRBJ2-1; 9 nucleotides align to TRBD2. The CDR3 is 16 amino acids. The germline gives CDR1 SQVTM, CDR2 ANQGSEA. V dropped 4 bases and J dropped 3; count of bases not matched to a gene: 10. CDR3 sequence (DNA): TGCAGCGTTGGAACTCCGGGACTAGCAATCTACAATGAGCAGTTCTTC. Encoded protein: CSVGTPGLAIYNEQFF.

This clonotype was seen a few times. This sequence joins TRBV11-2 and TRBJ1-3; TRBD1 might be the D (5 bases). The CDR3 is made up of 15 amino acids. Trimming removed 2 bases at V and 4 bases at J, with 12 bases between. Germline CDR1 is SGHAT and CDR2 is FQNNGV. The CDR3 DNA follows: TGTGCCAGCAGCTTACCGGGGACTACCGGAAACACCATATATTTT. Amino acid sequence: CASSLPGTTGNTIYF.

This clonotype was counted a few times. The chain employs TRBV7-3 and TRBJ2-1; 8 bases agree with TRBD2. The length of the CDR3 is 15 residues. The J segment lost 6 bases and the V segment lost 4 bases, leaving 8 bases of the junction unmatched. CDR1 is SGHTA, CDR2 FQGTGA, per germline. The CDR3 nucleotides are TGTGCCAGCAGCTCCGGGACTAGTCTAACCAATGAGCAGTTCTTC. Protein product: CASSSGTSLTNEQFF.

Only a few counts were recorded for this clonotype. The chain has TRBV29-1 and TRBJ2-1; D is possibly TRBD1 (8 bases). Germline V gene sequence: CDR1 SQVTM, CDR2 ANQGSEA. Trimming left V 7 bases short and J 6 bases short, with 16 bases between. This CDR3 has 13 amino acids. CDR3 nucleotides: TGCAGCGAGTCGACAGGGGAGGGCAATGAGCAGTTCTTC. It is translated as CSESTGEGNEQFF.

The chain employs TRBV6-5 and TRBJ2-1, with 9 bases aligning to TRBD1. V shed 1 base and J 4 bases; nucleotides not matched to a gene: 5. The V gene's germline CDR1 is MNHEY and CDR2 SVGAGI. This CDR3 contains 16 residues. The CDR3 loop reads CASSYWDRVGYNEQFF. Written as DNA, the CDR3 is TGTGCCAGCAGTTACTGGGACAGGGTAGGGTACAATGAGCAGTTCTTC.

V and J are TRBV12-3 or TRBV12-4 and TRBJ2-7; D is unclear. Trimming cost V 3 bases and J 3 bases, with 12 bases left between them. CDR3 length equals 14 residues. CDR3 in DNA: TGTGCCAGCAGTTTGGGCGAAACCCACTACGAGCAGTACTTC. The encoded protein is CASSLGETHYEQYF.

The rearrangement uses TRBV7-8 and TRBJ2-1; perhaps TRBD2 as D (6 bases). V dropped 3 bases and J dropped 7 bases, with 19 bases sitting between them. The germline CDR1 and CDR2 sequences are SGHVS and FQNEAQ. The CDR3 is 16 residues long. The CDR3 protein is CASSFGRDHGRNEQFF. As DNA, the CDR3 is TGTGCCAGCAGCTTTGGTCGGGACCACGGGAGAAATGAGCAGTTCTTC.

V usage is TRBV7-3 and J usage is TRBJ2-3; either TRBD1 or TRBD2 may fit D (5 bases each). CDR3 size: 16 residues. Trimming cost V 5 bases and J 0 bases, with 15 bases left between them. The germline CDR1 and CDR2 sequences are SGHTA and FQGTGA. This chain's CDR3 is CASSPIVGGSTDTQYF. The CDR3 nucleotides read TGTGCCAGCAGCCCAATAGTTGGGGGTAGCACAGATACGCAGTATTTT.

V is TRBV20-1 and J is TRBJ1-1; 7 nucleotides match TRBD1. This CDR3 comprises 15 residues. CDR1 DFQATT and CDR2 SNEGSKA come from the germline V gene (reference sequence). Germline trimming cut 4 bases from V and 1 base from J; bases unmatched to any gene: 9. The CDR3 reads CSANLPAGGNTEAFF. As DNA, the CDR3 is TGCAGTGCTAACCTTCCGGCAGGGGGGAACACTGAAGCTTTCTTT.

The chain couples TRBV20-1 to TRBJ2-1, with D possibly matching TRBD2 (6 bases). Germline CDR1 and CDR2: DFQATT and SNEGSKA (reference sequence). This CDR3 has 12 amino acids. The CDR3: CRIPGSSNEQFF. CDR3 bases: TGCAGGATCCCCGGGAGTTCGAATGAGCAGTTCTTC.

In this sample, this clonotype turned up many times. V gene TRBV6-4 combines with J gene TRBJ2-7, with a weak D call TRBD1 (6 bases). V gave up 7 bases and J gave up 3 bases, with 13 bases separating them. The CDR3 spans 13 residues. Germline lookup yields CDR1 MRHNA and CDR2 SNTAGT. CDR3 nucleotides: TGTGCCAGCAACCTCAGGGGTAGCTACGAGCAGTACTTC. Residues: CASNLRGSYEQYF.

V usage is TRBV7-3 and J usage is TRBJ2-3, with TRBD2 matching over 10 bases. Germline loops: CDR1 SGHTA, CDR2 FQGTGA. This CDR3 comprises 17 residues. V lost 5 bases to trimming and J lost 4 bases; unmatched junction nucleotides: 12. The CDR3 sequence is CASSPRAIAGGPDTQYF. The CDR3 region has the DNA TGTGCCAGCAGCCCCAGGGCAATAGCGGGAGGCCCAGATACGCAGTATTTT. The full variable domain, with the rest looked up from reference TRBV7-3 and TRBJ2-3, is GAGVSQTPSNKVTEKGKYVELRCDPISGHTALYWYRQSLGQGPEFLIYFQGTGAADDSGLPNDRFFAVRPEGSVSTLKIQRTERGDSAVYLCASSPRAIAGGPDTQYFGPGTRLTVL.

This clonotype was picked up many times. The chain joins TRBV20-1 to TRBJ1-5, with D uncertain. The CDR3 contains 13 residues. Germline CDR1 and CDR2: DFQATT and SNEGSKA (reference sequence). V dropped 3 bases and J dropped 2 bases, with 8 bases sitting between them. CDR3 coding DNA: TGCAGTGCTAGTCCCTACGGCAATCAGCCCCAGCATTTT. It codes for CSASPYGNQPQHF.

This clonotype was recorded a few times. The rearrangement joins TRBV2 to TRBJ2-4; tentative D call: TRBD1 (6 bases). Trimming left V 6 bases short and J 7 bases short, with 19 bases between. The CDR3 consists of 15 residues. Germline CDR1 reads SNHLY; CDR2 reads FYNNEI. CDR3 DNA sequence: TGTGCCAGCAGGGTCCTCCAGGGGAGATGGAACATTCAGTACTTC. Residues: CASRVLQGRWNIQYF. Using reference TRBV2 and TRBJ2-4 for the parts outside the CDR3, the full variable domain is EPEVTQTPSHQVTQMGQEVILRCVPISNHLYFYWYRQILGQKVEFLVSFYNNEISEKSEIFDDQFSVERPDGSNFTLKIRSTKLEDSAMYFCASRVLQGRWNIQYFGAGTRLSVL.

This clonotype was found a few times. The chain has TRBV12-3 or TRBV12-4 and TRBJ2-3; D is possibly TRBD2 (6 bases). The length of the CDR3 is 17 residues. Trimming stripped 5 bases from V and 4 bases from J, with 22 bases between. This CDR3 is CASSPGGAPEGSDTQYF. The CDR3 DNA follows: TGTGCCAGCAGTCCCGGGGGTGCTCCGGAGGGCTCAGATACGCAGTATTTT.

This clonotype was observed many times. J is TRBJ1-1 and V is TRBV7-2; 8 bases are a match to TRBD1. V was clipped by 5 bases and J by 6 bases; unmatched bases: 11. In germline, CDR1 is SGHTA, CDR2 FQGNSA. This CDR3 spans 15 amino acids. The CDR3 here is CASSHRQGPGAEAFF. The CDR3 nucleotides are TGTGCCAGCAGCCATCGACAGGGGCCAGGGGCTGAAGCTTTCTTT.

The chain employs TRBV5-1 and TRBJ2-3; TRBD1 agrees at 8 bases. V lost 3 bases to trimming and J lost 4 bases; unmatched junction nucleotides: 4. Germline values: CDR1 SGHRS, CDR2 YFSETQ. The CDR3 spans 14 residues. The CDR3 bases are TGCGCCAGCAGCTACAGGGGGAGGTCAGATACGCAGTATTTT. This translates into CASSYRGRSDTQYF. Full variable domain (remainder filled in from reference TRBV5-1 and TRBJ2-3): KAGVTQTPRYLIKTRGQQVTLSCSPISGHRSVSWYQQTPGQGLQFLFEYFSETQRNKGNFPGRFSGRQFSNSRSEMNVSTLELGDSALYLCASSYRGRSDTQYFGPGTRLTVL.

The rearrangement joins TRBV29-1 to TRBJ2-5; 14 bases are a match to TRBD2. Trimming removed 7 bases from V and 6 bases from J; junction bases left unmatched: 13. This CDR3 spans 16 amino acids. The germline gives CDR1 SQVTM, CDR2 ANQGSEA. CDR3 residues: CSGLAPGLAGVKTQYF. Written as DNA, the CDR3 is TGCAGCGGCCTAGCCCCGGGACTAGCGGGAGTGAAGACCCAGTACTTC. Combining the CDR3 with reference TRBV29-1 and TRBJ2-5 gives the whole variable domain SAVISQKPSRDICQRGTSLTIQCQVDSQVTMMFWYRQQPGQSLTLIATANQGSEATYESGFVIDKFPISRPNLTFSTLTVSNMSPEDSSIYLCSGLAPGLAGVKTQYFGPGTRLLVL.

The chain carries TRBV7-6 and TRBJ2-1; 12 nucleotides align to TRBD2. From germline, CDR1 is SGHVS and CDR2 FNYEAQ. The CDR3 covers 19 residues. The V and J ends lost 1 base and 4 bases, in that order; junction bases with no gene match: 11. The CDR3 nucleotides read TGTGCCAGCAGCTTAGTTGGACTAGCGGGACTAATAGGGTACAATGAGCAGTTCTTC. It specifies CASSLVGLAGLIGYNEQFF.